This T cell receptor (beta chain) was captured by sequencing in a study of CD8+ T cells in alopecia areata. This CDR3 has 15 amino acids. V shed 7 bases and J shed 2 bases, with 18 bases lying between them. CDR1 and CDR2 from the germline V gene are SEHNR and FQNEAQ (reference sequence). Isolated RNA was reverse transcribed into cDNA used as the sequencing template. The data were produced by immunoSEQ multiplex PCR, yet TCRdb's version contains in-frame clones alone and is incomplete. Of a few hundred thousand clones listed, about 61% were seen once; the top ten hold over 4%. Study-wide points: Greater clonality was observed in lesional scalp samples, especially alopecia totalis/universalis, versus normal scalp. Mice gave a clearer picture of TCR sharing than patients did, possibly for HLA-related reasons. Resident alphabeta T-cell populations of normal skin are likewise subject to sequencing in scalp samples.

Details on this clone: Its matching antigen is unknown.

Using a FACSAria, the CD4+ and CD8+ T cells were sorted from the PBMCs. The J gene is TRBJ2-7, the V gene TRBV7-9; no firm D call. Sequenced sample: CD8+ T cells sorted from blood. The receptor was isolated from a human donor in good health. The CDR3 sequence is CASTPDEVSAYEQYF. The CDR3 DNA is TGTGCCAGCACCCCGGACGAGGTGTCGGCCTACGAGCAGTACTTC.